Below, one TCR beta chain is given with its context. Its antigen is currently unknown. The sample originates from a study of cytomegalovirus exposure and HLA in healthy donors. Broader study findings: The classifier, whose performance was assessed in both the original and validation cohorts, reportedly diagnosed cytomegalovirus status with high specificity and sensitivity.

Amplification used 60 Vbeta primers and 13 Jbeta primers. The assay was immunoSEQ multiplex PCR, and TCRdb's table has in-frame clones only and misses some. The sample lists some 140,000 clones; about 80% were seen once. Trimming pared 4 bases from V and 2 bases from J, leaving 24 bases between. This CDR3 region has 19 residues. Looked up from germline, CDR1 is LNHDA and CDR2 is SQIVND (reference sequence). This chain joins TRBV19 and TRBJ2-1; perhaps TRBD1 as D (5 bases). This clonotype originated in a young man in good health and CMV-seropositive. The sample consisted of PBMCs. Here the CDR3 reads CASSKGAWSVGPAYNEQFF. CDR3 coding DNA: TGTGCCAGTAGTAAAGGGGCGTGGAGCGTAGGTCCCGCCTACAATGAGCAGTTCTTC. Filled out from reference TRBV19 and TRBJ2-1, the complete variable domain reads DGGITQSPKYLFRKEGQNVTLSCEQNLNHDAMYWYRQDPGQGLRLIYYSQIVNDFQKGDIAEGYSVSREKKESFPLTVTSAQKNPTAFYLCASSKGAWSVGPAYNEQFFGPGTRLTVL.